This T cell receptor (beta chain) was identified during a study of shared clonotypes between healthy human individuals. Study observations and caveats: Generation of non-shared clonotypes was less probable than generation of clonotypes shared by all four donors. Few donors limited the genetic and exposure-history diversity represented. Clonotype sharing across a handful of donors was observed for around 4.8% of naive CD4 clonotypes.

Data came from immunoSEQ multiplex PCR; TCRdb stores just in-frame clones and leaves some out. The table has a few million clones, around nine tenths seen once; the top ten hold over 0.12%. In the case of this clone: Antigen specificity is unknown.

Germline lookup yields CDR1 MNHNY and CDR2 SVGAGI (reference sequence). Trimming removed 2 bases at V and 3 bases at J, with 8 bases between. The CDR3 spans 15 residues. CD4+ cells underwent separation, giving CD45RA+ naive and CD45RA-negative memory subsets. The sequenced material came from naive CD4+ T cells sorted from blood. Subset given: CD45RA+ positively selected. The origin of this receptor is a man aged 18 to 30 in good health. The V gene is TRBV6-6, the J gene TRBJ1-6; D is possibly TRBD1 (5 bases). Here the CDR3 DNA reads TGTGCCAGCAGTTACCGGGGGTTCTATAATTCACCCCTCCACTTT. Its translation is CASSYRGFYNSPLHF.